Listed here are 32 T cell receptor beta chains from one sample, sequenced in a study of cytomegalovirus exposure and HLA in healthy donors (dated by TCRdb to about 2017). Libraries were made using the immunoSEQ multiplex PCR assay. The multiplex PCR relied on a mix of 60 forward primers for TCR Vbeta segments and 13 reverse primers for TCR Jbeta segments. The table was pulled from immuneACCESS by TCRdb, which kept in-frame rearrangements only. Such tables lose some clones; where checked, under half of the loss comes from unresolved V genes, and the rest has no known cause. The sample includes about 55,000 clones, with roughly 74% observed a single time. Roughly 1.5% of the sample belongs to the ten largest clones. The sequenced sample consisted of PBMCs. These receptors came from a female donor in good health and CMV-seronegative.

This clone showed up just once. The V gene is TRBV6-1, the J gene TRBJ2-3; maybe TRBD1 (6 bases). Germline V gene sequence: CDR1 MNHNS, CDR2 SASEGT. CDR3 length: 16 residues. V lost 0 bases, J lost 1 base, and 11 bases lay in between. DNA for the CDR3: TGTGCCAGCAGTGAAGCCCCAACAGGGCGCACAGATACGCAGTATTTT. Translation: CASSEAPTGRTDTQYF.

The chain carries TRBV7-9 and TRBJ1-6; a possible D gene is TRBD1 (6 bases). The germline CDR1 and CDR2 sequences are SEHNR and FQNEAQ (reference sequence). This CDR3 spans 14 amino acids. The V end lost 8 bases, the J end lost 4 bases, and 12 bases lay between the germline ends. Written as DNA, the CDR3 is TGTGCCAGCCCGGGGGGCTATTATAATTCACCCCTCCACTTT. This translates into CASPGGYYNSPLHF.

This chain links TRBV5-1 with TRBJ1-1; the D gene is possibly TRBD1 (5 bases). Germline CDR1 is SGHRS and CDR2 is YFSETQ. The CDR3 extends over 16 amino acids. Trimming took off 3 bases at V and 2 bases at J, with 17 bases between the two ends. CDR3 DNA sequence: TGCGCCAGCAGCTCCCATATGAGGCAGGGAAACACTGAAGCTTTCTTT. As protein: CASSSHMRQGNTEAFF.

The chain uses TRBV19 and TRBJ1-5, with D tentatively TRBD1 (6 bases). CDR3 size: 17 residues. CDR1 is LNHDA and CDR2 is SQIVND in the germline V gene (reference sequence). The V gene lost 6 bases and the J gene lost 0 bases, with 18 bases spanning the gap. The CDR3 region is CASSTMGARDSNQPQHF. The CDR3 DNA sequence: TGTGCCAGTAGCACTATGGGGGCCCGAGATAGCAATCAGCCCCAGCATTTT.

This rearrangement joins TRBV11-2 to TRBJ2-6; D is undetermined. CDR3 length: 16 amino acids. Trimming stripped 3 bases from V and 0 bases from J, with 9 bases between. Germline lookup yields CDR1 SGHAT and CDR2 FQNNGV. CDR3 DNA sequence: TGTGCCAGCAGCTTTTCTCGGGTCTCTGGGGCCAACGTCCTGACTTTC. As protein: CASSFSRVSGANVLTF.

The chain combines TRBV5-6 with TRBJ2-4; 7 nucleotides line up with TRBD1. V lost 1 base to trimming and J lost 5 bases; unmatched junction nucleotides: 0. CDR3 length equals 13 residues. Germline V lookup: CDR1 SGHDT, CDR2 YYEEEE. The CDR3 coding sequence is TGTGCCAGCAGCTTGACAGGGGAAAACATTCAGTACTTC. This translates into CASSLTGENIQYF. The whole variable domain, remainder taken from reference TRBV5-6 and TRBJ2-4, is DAGVTQSPTHLIKTRGQQVTLRCSPKSGHDTVSWYQQALGQGPQFIFQYYEEEERQRGNFPDRFSGHQFPNYSSELNVNALLLGDSALYLCASSLTGENIQYFGAGTRLSVL.

This clone was seen more than once but under ten times. This chain joins TRBV7-6 and TRBJ1-1, with D tentatively TRBD1 (5 bases). From germline, CDR1 is SGHVS and CDR2 FNYEAQ. The V end lost 7 bases, the J end lost 1 base, and 16 bases lay between the germline ends. CDR3 length: 15 amino acids. CDR3 in amino acids: CASTKNLQGNTEAFF. CDR3 coding DNA: TGTGCCAGCACCAAAAACCTCCAGGGGAACACTGAAGCTTTCTTT.

V is TRBV6-5 and J is TRBJ1-3, with a possible D match to TRBD1 (5 bases). Germline V CDR1 and CDR2: MNHEY, SVGAGI. This CDR3 region has 12 residues. V gave up 7 bases and J gave up 8 bases, with 12 bases separating them. CDR3: CASTTRGDTIYF. CDR3 coding DNA: TGTGCCAGCACGACCCGGGGGGACACCATATATTTT.

CDR3 bases: TGCAGTGGACAGACATACACTGAAGCTTTCTTT. Translating gives CSGQTYTEAFF. The genes are TRBV20-1 and TRBJ1-1; D might be TRBD1 (5 bases). V lost 7 bases, J lost 3 bases, and 9 bases lay in between. Germline V CDR1 and CDR2: DFQATT, SNEGSKA (reference sequence). There are 11 residues in the CDR3.

The chain uses TRBV5-1 and TRBJ1-6, with D unclear. Trimming stripped 2 bases from V and 9 bases from J, with 6 bases between. Germline CDR1 reads SGHRS; CDR2 reads YFSETQ. The CDR3 is made up of 12 amino acids. CDR3 in DNA: TGCGCCAGCAGCTTCGCGGGTTCACCCCTCCACTTT. Encoded protein: CASSFAGSPLHF.

This clone was observed a single time. This chain connects TRBV5-6 to TRBJ1-4; D gene unclear. The CDR3 is made up of 14 amino acids. V gave up 4 bases and J gave up 4 bases, with 11 bases separating them. The germline gives CDR1 SGHDT, CDR2 YYEEEE. CDR3 residues: CASSGEAINEKLFF. The CDR3 coding sequence is TGTGCCAGCAGCGGGGAGGCGATTAATGAAAAACTGTTTTTT.

This chain uses TRBV5-1 with TRBJ1-1, with D perhaps matching TRBD1 (5 bases). V was cut by 2 bases and J by 8 bases, with 13 bases left in between. The germline CDR1 and CDR2 sequences are SGHRS and YFSETQ. The CDR3 loop spans 13 amino acids. The CDR3: CASSFHPGLEAFF. As DNA, the CDR3 is TGCGCCAGCAGCTTTCATCCAGGGTTGGAAGCTTTCTTT.

Here the CDR3 reads CASSAGTGNTIYF. The CDR3 DNA follows: TGTGCCAGCAGTGCAGGGACTGGAAACACCATATATTTT. This chain links TRBV6-5 with TRBJ1-3, with a weak D call TRBD1 (5 bases). V shed 5 bases and J shed 2 bases, with 7 bases lying between them. The CDR3 contains 13 residues. Germline V gene sequence: CDR1 MNHEY, CDR2 SVGAGI.

The chain has TRBV7-2 and TRBJ2-7; 7 bases are a match to TRBD1. V shed 7 bases and J 0 bases; nucleotides not matched to a gene: 6. The CDR3 is 14 residues long. The germline V gene has CDR1 SGHTA and CDR2 FQGNSA. This CDR3 is CASTVAGGSYEQYF. In DNA, the CDR3 is TGTGCCAGCACGGTAGCAGGGGGCTCCTACGAGCAGTACTTC.

The chain has TRBV4-1 and TRBJ2-1, with TRBD1 matching over 9 bases. J gave up 10 bases and V 5 bases, and 6 bases lay outside the gene matches. Germline V gives CDR1 MGHRA, CDR2 YSYEKL. The CDR3 length is 13 residues. The DNA for the CDR3 is TGCGCCAGCAGCTTCCGACAGGGGGACGAGCAGTTCTTC. This sequence encodes CASSFRQGDEQFF.

A word on this clone: An end of the junction does not agree with germline; a read error may underlie this. The V and J genes are TRBV7-7 and TRBJ2-2, with TRBD1 as a possible D gene (5 bases). The CDR3 length is 14 residues. The germline gives CDR1 SSHAT, CDR2 FNYEAQ (reference sequence). The DNA for the CDR3 is TGTGCTAGCAGCTCCAAGCAGGGTGCCGGGGAGCTGTTTTTT. It encodes CASSSKQGAGELFF.

This clone turned up a few times. This rearrangement joins TRBV19 to TRBJ1-2; 10 positions agree with TRBD1. This CDR3 region has 15 residues. CDR1 and CDR2 from the germline V gene are LNHDA and SQIVND (reference sequence). The J segment lost 4 bases and the V segment lost 3 bases, leaving 5 bases of the junction unmatched. The CDR3 here is CASSIDRGRGYGYTF. CDR3 bases: TGTGCCAGTAGTATCGACAGGGGGCGCGGCTATGGCTACACCTTC.

This sequence joins TRBV5-1 and TRBJ2-5; 7 bases match TRBD1. The J call may be faulty, since TRBJ2-7 better matches the DNA end. The CDR3 is made up of 15 amino acids. Germline CDR1 reads SGHRS; CDR2 reads YFSETQ. CDR3 residues: CASSARDSSPYEQYF. As DNA, the CDR3 is TGCGCCAGCAGCGCGAGGGACAGCTCCCCCTACGAGCAGTACTTC.

This chain connects TRBV7-9 to TRBJ2-7; tentatively, D is TRBD2 (5 bases). The CDR3 spans 16 residues. Per germline, CDR1 SEHNR and CDR2 FQNEAQ (reference sequence). Trimming left V 5 bases short and J 2 bases short, with 19 bases between. CDR3 residues: CASSPGNGKVTYEQYF. CDR3 nucleotides: TGTGCCAGCAGCCCGGGGAATGGCAAGGTCACCTACGAGCAGTACTTC.

This sequence joins TRBV14 and TRBJ1-1; 8 positions match TRBD1. J lost 4 bases, V lost 3 bases, and 4 bases had no gene match. Germline assignment: CDR1 SGHDN and CDR2 FVKESK. The CDR3 is 14 residues long. CDR3 protein: CASSHTGGGTEAFF. In DNA form, the CDR3 reads TGTGCCAGCAGCCACACAGGGGGAGGCACTGAAGCTTTCTTT.

This chain uses TRBV6-6 with TRBJ1-6; tentative D call: TRBD1 (5 bases). This CDR3 has 16 residues. The germline gives CDR1 MNHNY, CDR2 SVGAGI (reference sequence). V was pared by 2 bases and J by 7 bases, with 15 bases between. The CDR3 spells CASSYTRTNQNSPLHF. CDR3 DNA sequence: TGTGCCAGCAGTTACACCAGGACAAATCAAAATTCACCCCTCCACTTT.

This chain uses TRBV7-3 with TRBJ1-1; TRBD1 might be the D (6 bases). Germline CDR1 SGHTA, CDR2 FQGTGA. With 8 bases removed from V and 1 base from J, the gap between germline ends came to 11 bases. The CDR3 contains 13 residues. The CDR3 sequence is CASGLGANTEAFF. Here the CDR3 DNA reads TGTGCCAGCGGATTGGGGGCGAACACTGAAGCTTTCTTT.

This clone was seen more than once but under ten times. Other DNA variants within this sample encode the same CDR3. This chain joins TRBV15 and TRBJ1-2; TRBD1 matches at 9 bases. The length of the CDR3 is 14 residues. V was pared by 0 bases and J by 5 bases, with 1 base of the junction left unmatched. Germline CDR1 and CDR2: LNHNV and YYDKDF (reference sequence). CDR3 amino acids: CATSRDGQGYGYTF. The CDR3 DNA reads as TGTGCCACCAGCAGAGACGGACAGGGGTATGGCTACACCTTC.

This rearrangement joins TRBV18 to TRBJ1-1; D unclear. The CDR3 runs 13 residues. Trimming shortened V by 3 bases and J by 0 bases, and 5 bases separated the two germline ends. Germline V CDR1 and CDR2: KGHSH, LQKENI. The CDR3 DNA reads TGTGCCAGCTCACCCAGTATGAACACTGAAGCTTTCTTT. It encodes CASSPSMNTEAFF.

This chain links TRBV5-6 with TRBJ2-3, with 11 bases fitting TRBD1. With V trimmed by 4 bases and J by 3 bases, 10 bases remained unmatched. From germline, CDR1 is SGHDT and CDR2 YYEEEE. The CDR3 loop spans 17 amino acids. The CDR3 loop reads CASSLPGTGGRTDTQYF. The CDR3 bases are TGTGCCAGCAGCCTACCTGGGACAGGGGGGCGGACAGATACGCAGTATTTT.

Comment on this clone: The junction departs from germline at one end; a sequencing error may be responsible. The same CDR3 can be traced to other DNA sequences in this sample. The chain employs TRBV6-6 and TRBJ1-5; 10 positions match TRBD1. The CDR3 is 13 amino acids. Germline values: CDR1 MNHNY, CDR2 SVGAGI (reference sequence). CDR3 DNA: TGCGCCAGCAGGGACAGGGGTAATCAGCCCCAGCATTTT. Translation: CASRDRGNQPQHF.

The V and J genes are TRBV6-6 and TRBJ1-6, with D hard to call. From germline, CDR1 is MNHNY and CDR2 SVGAGI (reference sequence). CDR3 length equals 15 residues. Trimming left V 2 bases short and J 7 bases short, with 12 bases between. The CDR3 sequence is CASSYQASPNSPLHF. In DNA, the CDR3 is TGTGCCAGCAGTTACCAGGCCAGTCCCAATTCACCCCTCCACTTT.

The gene calls are TRBV30 and TRBJ2-5; D is perhaps TRBD1 (5 bases). CDR1 and CDR2 from the germline V gene are GTSNPN and SVGIG (reference sequence). This CDR3 is 15 amino acids long. Trimming took 0 bases from V and 0 from J, leaving 11 bases between them. For the CDR3, the DNA is TGTGCCTGGAGTGTGGGGCAGGGCGACCAAGAGACCCAGTACTTC. This translates into CAWSVGQGDQETQYF.

This chain links TRBV29-1 with TRBJ1-2; possibly TRBD1 for D (5 bases). Germline values: CDR1 SQVTM, CDR2 ANQGSEA. Trimming took 6 bases from V and 4 from J, leaving 9 bases between them. This CDR3 contains 11 residues. The chain's CDR3 is CSVQGSYGYTF. Here the CDR3 DNA reads TGCAGCGTCCAGGGAAGCTATGGCTACACCTTC. Based on the CDR3 plus reference TRBV29-1 and TRBJ1-2, the full variable domain is SAVISQKPSRDICQRGTSLTIQCQVDSQVTMMFWYRQQPGQSLTLIATANQGSEATYESGFVIDKFPISRPNLTFSTLTVSNMSPEDSSIYLCSVQGSYGYTFGSGTRLTVV.

CDR3 nucleotides: TGTGCCAGCAGTGGATCACCGTCTATCTACGAGCAGTACTTC. Translating gives CASSGSPSIYEQYF. This rearrangement joins TRBV6-1 to TRBJ2-7; no firm D call. Looked up from germline, CDR1 is MNHNS and CDR2 is SASEGT. This CDR3 has 14 amino acids. V was cut by 4 bases and J by 3 bases, with 13 bases left in between.

CDR3: CASSLVSVAGGYSGANVLTF. DNA of the CDR3: TGCGCCAGCAGCTTGGTTTCCGTGGCAGGGGGTTACTCTGGGGCCAACGTCCTGACTTTC. The chain is built from TRBV5-1 and TRBJ2-6; TRBD1 matches 7 bases. This CDR3 has 20 residues. The J segment lost 0 bases and the V segment lost 0 bases, leaving 12 bases of the junction unmatched. The germline gives CDR1 SGHRS, CDR2 YFSETQ.

The chain couples TRBV4-1 to TRBJ2-1; D is uncertain. Germline-derived CDR1 and CDR2 are MGHRA and YSYEKL. Trimming pared 3 bases from V and 5 bases from J, leaving 8 bases between. This CDR3 has 13 residues. For the CDR3, the DNA is TGCGCCAGCAGCCACTTCGCTAACAATGAGCAGTTCTTC. It yields the protein CASSHFANNEQFF.